One T cell receptor (beta chain) is described in this entry. These data come from a study of shared clonotypes between healthy human individuals. Study at large: CD4 naive cells filled three plates per donor, CD4 memory three, CD8 naive two and CD8 memory one.

This table comes from immunoSEQ multiplex PCR, and its TCRdb copy is limited to in-frame clones, with some not included. The sample holds about 2.3 million clones, 85% to 95% seen once. Trimming cost V 8 bases and J 0 bases, with 8 bases left between them. This CDR3 contains 13 residues. Germline CDR1 reads WNHNN; CDR2 reads SYGVQD (reference sequence). This rearrangement joins TRBV10-1 to TRBJ2-1, with D hard to call. Specimen: naive CD4+ T cells from PBMCs. Noted subset: CD45RA+ positively selected. This sequence was found in a man younger than 35 in good health. Some clones in this sample may be carry-over from other donors' samples. The CDR3: CASGPGSYNEQFF. The CDR3 coding sequence is TGCGCCAGCGGGCCCGGCTCCTACAATGAGCAGTTCTTC.